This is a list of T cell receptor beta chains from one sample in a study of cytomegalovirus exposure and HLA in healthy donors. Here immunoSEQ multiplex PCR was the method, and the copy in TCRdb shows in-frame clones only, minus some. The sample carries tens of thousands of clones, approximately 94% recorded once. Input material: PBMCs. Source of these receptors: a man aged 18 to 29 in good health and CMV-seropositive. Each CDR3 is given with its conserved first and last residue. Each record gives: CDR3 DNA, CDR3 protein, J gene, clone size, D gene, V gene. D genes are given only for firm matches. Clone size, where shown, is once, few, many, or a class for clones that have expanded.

CDR3nt: TGTGCCAGCAGCCAAGAGGACAGGGCGGTGATTTCACCCCTCCACTTT; CDR3aa: CASSQEDRAVISPLHF; j_gene: TRBJ1-6; abundance: once; d_gene: TRBD1; v_gene: TRBV4-2
CDR3nt: TGTGCCAGCAGCCCGATGGGACAGGTGCCCACAGATACGCAGTATTTT; CDR3aa: CASSPMGQVPTDTQYF; j_gene: TRBJ2-3; abundance: -; d_gene: TRBD1; v_gene: TRBV9
CDR3nt: TGCGCCAGCAGCCTCAACCTCCTGGGACAGGGGAACACCGGGGAGCTGTTTTTT; CDR3aa: CASSLNLLGQGNTGELFF; j_gene: TRBJ2-2; abundance: -; d_gene: TRBD1; v_gene: TRBV5-1
CDR3nt: TGTGCCAGTAAAGGAGCCCCCTGGACCTACAATGAGCAGTTCTTC; CDR3aa: CASKGAPWTYNEQFF; j_gene: TRBJ2-1; abundance: -; d_gene: -; v_gene: TRBV4-2
CDR3nt: TGCAGCGTTGTCGCAGGGGAGTACACTGAAGCTTTCTTT; CDR3aa: CSVVAGEYTEAFF; j_gene: TRBJ1-1; abundance: once; d_gene: -; v_gene: TRBV29-1
CDR3nt: TGTGCCAGCAGTCCTATCCGACGGACAGCCCGAAATCAGCCCCAGCATTTT; CDR3aa: CASSPIRRTARNQPQHF; j_gene: TRBJ1-5; abundance: -; d_gene: -; v_gene: TRBV27
CDR3nt: TGTGCCAGCAGCGTAGGGACAGGGAGCGAGCAGTACTTC; CDR3aa: CASSVGTGSEQYF; j_gene: TRBJ2-7; abundance: -; d_gene: TRBD1; v_gene: TRBV9
CDR3nt: TGTGCCAGCAGCTTCGGACATTCGAACACCGGGGAGCTGTTTTTT; CDR3aa: CASSFGHSNTGELFF; j_gene: TRBJ2-2; abundance: once; d_gene: -; v_gene: TRBV11-2
CDR3nt: TGTGCCAGCAGCTTAACGACAGGGGGAACCCCAAACATTCAGTACTTC; CDR3aa: CASSLTTGGTPNIQYF; j_gene: TRBJ2-4; abundance: -; d_gene: TRBD1; v_gene: TRBV11-2
CDR3nt: TGTGCCAGCAGGGTACTCGGACAGGGATCCACTGAAGCTTTCTTT; CDR3aa: CASRVLGQGSTEAFF; j_gene: TRBJ1-1; abundance: -; d_gene: TRBD1; v_gene: TRBV2
CDR3nt: TGCGCCAGCAGCTCGACGACAGTCTCCTACGAGCAGTACTTC; CDR3aa: CASSSTTVSYEQYF; j_gene: TRBJ2-7; abundance: -; d_gene: -; v_gene: TRBV5-1
CDR3nt: TGCGCCAGCAGCTTGACCTTAGCGGCCTCCTACAATGAGCAGTTCTTC; CDR3aa: CASSLTLAASYNEQFF; j_gene: TRBJ2-1; abundance: -; d_gene: -; v_gene: TRBV5-1
CDR3nt: TGTGCCAGCAGTGAGAGACAGGGGGCTGAAGCTTTCTTT; CDR3aa: CASSERQGAEAFF; j_gene: TRBJ1-1; abundance: once; d_gene: TRBD1; v_gene: TRBV6-1
CDR3nt: TGTGCCACCAGCAGAGTTACAGGGGCCTACGAGCAGTACTTC; CDR3aa: CATSRVTGAYEQYF; j_gene: TRBJ2-7; abundance: -; d_gene: TRBD1; v_gene: TRBV15
CDR3nt: TGTGCCAGCAGGAGGACAGCAAACACTGAAGCTTTCTTT; CDR3aa: CASRRTANTEAFF; j_gene: TRBJ1-1; abundance: -; d_gene: -; v_gene: TRBV2
CDR3nt: TGTGCCAGCAGCCGGGGGGTACGGGAGCTGTTTTTT; CDR3aa: CASSRGVRELFF; j_gene: TRBJ2-2; abundance: -; d_gene: TRBD2; v_gene: TRBV7-9
CDR3nt: TGTGCCAGCAGCGTAGCGGGGGGGTCGGTCGAGCAGTACTTC; CDR3aa: CASSVAGGSVEQYF; j_gene: TRBJ2-7; abundance: -; d_gene: TRBD2; v_gene: TRBV9